This record covers a single T cell receptor (beta chain). Its target is unknown. Constant-region reverse primers amplified full-length variable regions, followed by semi-nested Nested Universal Primer A PCR. A single record per CDR3 protein comes from TCRdb applying MiXCR to the 5' RACE reads. The sample lists 55,000 to 75,000 distinct CDR3 sequences, around 30% occurring once. Overall study results and limits: Tumor-infiltrating Treg TCR alpha and beta sequences overlapped most with tumor naive CD4+ T cells, then blood naive.

Sample: tumor-infiltrating naive CD4+ T cells sorted from the breast tumor. The subset was: naive CD4+ T cells, CD4+CD45RA+CD25-. This sequence originates from a female donor with breast cancer.

This CDR3 is CASRERPHSGNTIYF. The CDR3 coding sequence is TGTGCCAGCAGAGAACGACCCCACTCTGGAAACACCATATATTTT. The V and J genes are TRBV4-2 and TRBJ1-3; D unresolved. Trimming cost V 6 bases and J 0 bases, with 12 bases left between them. CDR1 is LGHNA, CDR2 YNFKEQ, per germline. CDR3 length: 15 amino acids.